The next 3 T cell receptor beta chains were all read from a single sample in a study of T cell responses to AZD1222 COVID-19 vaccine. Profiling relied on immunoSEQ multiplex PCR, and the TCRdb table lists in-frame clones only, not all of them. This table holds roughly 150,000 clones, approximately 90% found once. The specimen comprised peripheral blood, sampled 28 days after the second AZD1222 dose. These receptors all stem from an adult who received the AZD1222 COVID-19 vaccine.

The CDR3 coding sequence is TGTGCCAGTAGTAAGGGCGAGGGGTGGACGGGGACTGAAGCTTTCTTT. Protein: CASSKGEGWTGTEAFF. The rearrangement links TRBV19 to TRBJ1-1; a possible D gene is TRBD1 (5 bases). Germline CDR1 LNHDA, CDR2 SQIVND (reference sequence). The CDR3 is made up of 16 amino acids. The ends were cut back, 4 bases at V and 5 bases at J, with 20 bases in the middle.

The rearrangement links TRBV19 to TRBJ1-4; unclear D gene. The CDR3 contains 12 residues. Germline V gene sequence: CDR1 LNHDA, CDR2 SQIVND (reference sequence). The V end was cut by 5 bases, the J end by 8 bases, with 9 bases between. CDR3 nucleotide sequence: TGTGCCAGTAGTCCCCTGCGAGAAAAACTGTTTTTT. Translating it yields CASSPLREKLFF.

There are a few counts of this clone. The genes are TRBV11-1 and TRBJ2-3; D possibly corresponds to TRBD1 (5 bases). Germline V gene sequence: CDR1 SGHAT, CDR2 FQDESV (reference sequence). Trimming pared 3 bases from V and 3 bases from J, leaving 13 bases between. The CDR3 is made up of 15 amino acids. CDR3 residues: CASSFNQGETDTQYF. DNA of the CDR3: TGTGCCAGCAGCTTTAATCAGGGCGAAACAGATACGCAGTATTTT.